This T cell receptor (beta chain) was sequenced for a study of blood T cell repertoires in COVID-19. Across the study: Samples of COVID-19 (acute and convalescent) were obtained from the United States, Italy and Spain. PBMCs, B-cell-depleted T cells, or T cells provided the cDNA or gDNA that made up the material.

Per the authors' pipeline: The authors estimated nucleated cell counts from reference gene primer amplification. Method: immunoSEQ multiplex PCR; TCRdb's copy keeps in-frame clones and lacks some. V and J calls and clone size are copied from that table; D and trimming were computed from the DNA. Here the sample spans some 300,000 clones, 88% being singletons. Germline-derived CDR1 and CDR2 are MDHEN and SYDVKM. The V gene lost 6 bases and the J gene lost 0 bases, with 15 bases spanning the gap. This CDR3 has 17 residues. This rearrangement joins TRBV28 to TRBJ2-6, with D perhaps matching TRBD1 (6 bases). The source is a woman in her 30s who had recovered from COVID-19. Sample: peripheral blood. DNA of the CDR3: TGTGCCAGCAGAGGGGACAAGGGGGTCTCTGGGGCCAACGTCCTGACTTTC. This encodes CASRGDKGVSGANVLTF.